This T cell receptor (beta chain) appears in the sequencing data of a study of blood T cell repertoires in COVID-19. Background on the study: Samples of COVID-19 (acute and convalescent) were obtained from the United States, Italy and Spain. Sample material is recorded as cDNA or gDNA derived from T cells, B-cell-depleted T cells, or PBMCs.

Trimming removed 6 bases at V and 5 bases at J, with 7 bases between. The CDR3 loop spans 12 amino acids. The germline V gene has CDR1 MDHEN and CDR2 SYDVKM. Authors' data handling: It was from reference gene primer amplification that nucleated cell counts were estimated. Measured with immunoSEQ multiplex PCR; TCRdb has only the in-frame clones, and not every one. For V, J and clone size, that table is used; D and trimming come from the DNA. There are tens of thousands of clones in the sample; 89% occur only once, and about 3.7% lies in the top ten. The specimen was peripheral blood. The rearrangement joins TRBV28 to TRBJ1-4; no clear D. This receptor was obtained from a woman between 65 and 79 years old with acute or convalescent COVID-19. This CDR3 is CASSLLNEKLFF. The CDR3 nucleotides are TGTGCCAGCAGCCTACTAAATGAAAAACTGTTTTTT.